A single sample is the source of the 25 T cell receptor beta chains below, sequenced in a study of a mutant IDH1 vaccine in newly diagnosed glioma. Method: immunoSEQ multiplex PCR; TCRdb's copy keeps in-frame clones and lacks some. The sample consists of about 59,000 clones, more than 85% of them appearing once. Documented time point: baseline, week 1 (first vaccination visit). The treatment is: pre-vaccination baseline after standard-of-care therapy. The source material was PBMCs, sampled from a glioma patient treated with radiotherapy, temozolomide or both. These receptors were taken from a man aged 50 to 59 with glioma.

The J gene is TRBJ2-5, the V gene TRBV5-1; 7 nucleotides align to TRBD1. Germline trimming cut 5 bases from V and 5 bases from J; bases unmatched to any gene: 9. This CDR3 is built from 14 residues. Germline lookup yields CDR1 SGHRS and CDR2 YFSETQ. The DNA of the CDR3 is TGCGCCAGCAGATATGACAGGGTGGATGAGACCCAGTACTTC. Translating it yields CASRYDRVDETQYF.

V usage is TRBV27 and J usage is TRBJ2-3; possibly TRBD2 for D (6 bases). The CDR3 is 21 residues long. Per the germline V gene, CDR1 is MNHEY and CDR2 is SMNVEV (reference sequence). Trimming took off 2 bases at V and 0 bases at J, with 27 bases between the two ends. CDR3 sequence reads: CASSLLRGYSSGTTSTDTQYF. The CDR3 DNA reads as TGTGCCAGCAGTTTACTTCGGGGGTACTCTTCCGGCACAACTAGCACAGATACGCAGTATTTT.

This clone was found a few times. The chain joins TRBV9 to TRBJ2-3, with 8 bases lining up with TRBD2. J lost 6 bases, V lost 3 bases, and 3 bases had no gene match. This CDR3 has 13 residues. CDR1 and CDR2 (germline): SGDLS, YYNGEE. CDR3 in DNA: TGTGCCAGCAGCGACGGGGGGGCGGATACGCAGTATTTT. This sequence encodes CASSDGGADTQYF.

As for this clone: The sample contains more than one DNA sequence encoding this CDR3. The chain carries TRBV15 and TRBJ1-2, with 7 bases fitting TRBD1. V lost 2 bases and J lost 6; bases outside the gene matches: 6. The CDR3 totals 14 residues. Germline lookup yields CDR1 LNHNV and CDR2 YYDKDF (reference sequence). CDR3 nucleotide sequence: TGTGCCACCAGCAGAAACAGGGGTGCCGATGGCTACACCTTC. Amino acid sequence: CATSRNRGADGYTF. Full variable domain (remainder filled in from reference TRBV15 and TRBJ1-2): DAMVIQNPRYQVTQFGKPVTLSCSQTLNHNVMYWYQQKSSQAPKLLFHYYDKDFNNEADTPDNFQSRRPNTSFCFLDIRSPGLGDTAMYLCATSRNRGADGYTFGSGTRLTVV.

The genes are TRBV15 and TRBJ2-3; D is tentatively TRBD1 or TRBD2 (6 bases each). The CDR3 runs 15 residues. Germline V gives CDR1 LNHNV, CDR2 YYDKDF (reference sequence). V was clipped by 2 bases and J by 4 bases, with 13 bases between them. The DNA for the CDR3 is TGTGCCACCAGCAGACGGGGGCCAATGGCAGATACGCAGTATTTT. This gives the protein CATSRRGPMADTQYF.

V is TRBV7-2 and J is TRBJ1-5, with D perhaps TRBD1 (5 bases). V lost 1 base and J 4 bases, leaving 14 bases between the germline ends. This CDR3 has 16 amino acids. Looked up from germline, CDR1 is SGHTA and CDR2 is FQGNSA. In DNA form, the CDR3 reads TGTGCCAGCAGCTTAGTCGCCGGGACTGAGAATCAGCCCCAGCATTTT. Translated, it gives CASSLVAGTENQPQHF.

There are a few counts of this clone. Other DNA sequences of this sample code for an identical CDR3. DNA for the CDR3: TGTGCCAGCAGGCGTGGAGGAGATACGCAGTATTTT. It specifies CASRRGGDTQYF. The V call is TRBV2, the J call TRBJ2-3; possibly TRBD2 for D (5 bases). Trimming removed 6 bases at V and 5 bases at J, with 9 bases between. Germline CDR1 and CDR2: SNHLY and FYNNEI. The CDR3 is 12 residues long.

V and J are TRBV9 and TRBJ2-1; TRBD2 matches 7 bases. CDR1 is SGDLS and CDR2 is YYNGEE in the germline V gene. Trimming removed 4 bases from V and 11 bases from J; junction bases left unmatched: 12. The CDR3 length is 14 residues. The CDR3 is CASSIPGAGVKQFF. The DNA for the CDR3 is TGTGCCAGCAGCATACCCGGGGCGGGAGTTAAGCAGTTCTTC.

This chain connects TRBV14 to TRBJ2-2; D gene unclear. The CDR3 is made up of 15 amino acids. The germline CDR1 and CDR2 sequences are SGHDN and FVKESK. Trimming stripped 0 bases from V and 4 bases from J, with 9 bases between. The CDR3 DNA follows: TGTGCCAGCAGCCAAGAGTACAGACCCACCGGGGAGCTGTTTTTT. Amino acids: CASSQEYRPTGELFF. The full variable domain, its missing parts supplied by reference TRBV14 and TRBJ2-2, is EAGVTQFPSHSVIEKGQTVTLRCDPISGHDNLYWYRRVMGKEIKFLLHFVKESKQDESGMPNNRFLAERTGGTYSTLKVQPAELEDSGVYFCASSQEYRPTGELFFGEGSRLTVL.

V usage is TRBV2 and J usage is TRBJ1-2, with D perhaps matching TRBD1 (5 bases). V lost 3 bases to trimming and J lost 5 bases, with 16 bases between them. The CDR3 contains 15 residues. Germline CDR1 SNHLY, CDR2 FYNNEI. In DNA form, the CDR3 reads TGTGCCAGCAGTGATCGGGGCGGGTTTGGATATGGCTACACCTTC. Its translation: CASSDRGGFGYGYTF. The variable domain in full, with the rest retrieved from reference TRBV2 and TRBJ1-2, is EPEVTQTPSHQVTQMGQEVILRCVPISNHLYFYWYRQILGQKVEFLVSFYNNEISEKSEIFDDQFSVERPDGSNFTLKIRSTKLEDSAMYFCASSDRGGFGYGYTFGSGTRLTVV.

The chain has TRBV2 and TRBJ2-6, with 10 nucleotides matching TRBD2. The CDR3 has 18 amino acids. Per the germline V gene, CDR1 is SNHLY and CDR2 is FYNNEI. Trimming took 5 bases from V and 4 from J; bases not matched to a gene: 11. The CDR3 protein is CASSPRRAGGVGANVLTF. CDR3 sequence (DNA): TGTGCCAGCAGTCCCCGAAGAGCGGGAGGGGTGGGGGCCAACGTCCTGACTTTC.

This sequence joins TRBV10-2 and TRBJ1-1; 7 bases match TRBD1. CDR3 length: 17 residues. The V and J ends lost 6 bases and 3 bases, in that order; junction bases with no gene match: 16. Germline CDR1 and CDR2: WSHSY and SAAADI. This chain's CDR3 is CASRNPGTVVTDTEAFF. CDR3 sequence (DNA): TGCGCCAGCAGAAATCCCGGGACAGTGGTGACGGACACTGAAGCTTTCTTT.

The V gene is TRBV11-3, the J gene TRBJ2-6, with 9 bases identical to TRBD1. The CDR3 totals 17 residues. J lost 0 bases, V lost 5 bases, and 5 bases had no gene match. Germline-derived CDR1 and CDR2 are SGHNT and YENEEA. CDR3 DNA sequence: TGTGCCAGCAGCCCCGGACAGGGGACCTCTGGGGCCAACGTCCTGACTTTC. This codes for CASSPGQGTSGANVLTF. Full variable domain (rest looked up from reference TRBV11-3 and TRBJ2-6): EAGVVQSPRYKIIEKKQPVAFWCNPISGHNTLYWYLQNLGQGPELLIRYENEEAVDDSQLPKDRFSAERLKGVDSTLKIQPAELGDSAVYLCASSPGQGTSGANVLTFGAGSRLTVL.

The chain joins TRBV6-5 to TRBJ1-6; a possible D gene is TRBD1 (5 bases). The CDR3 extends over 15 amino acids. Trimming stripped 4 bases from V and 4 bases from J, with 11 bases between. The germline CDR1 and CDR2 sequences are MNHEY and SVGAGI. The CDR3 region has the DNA TGTGCCAGCAGTTGGGCAGGGACTTATAATTCACCCCTCCACTTT. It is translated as CASSWAGTYNSPLHF.

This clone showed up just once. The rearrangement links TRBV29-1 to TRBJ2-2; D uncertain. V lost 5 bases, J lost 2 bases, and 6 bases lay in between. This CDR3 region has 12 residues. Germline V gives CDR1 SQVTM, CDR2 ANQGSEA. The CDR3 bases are TGCAGCGTTATCGGAAACACCGGGGAGCTGTTTTTT. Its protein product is CSVIGNTGELFF.

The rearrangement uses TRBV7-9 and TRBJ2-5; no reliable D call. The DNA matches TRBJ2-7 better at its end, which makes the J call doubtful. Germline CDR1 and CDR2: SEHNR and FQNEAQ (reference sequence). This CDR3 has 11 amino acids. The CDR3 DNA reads TGTGCCAGCAGCTTTGGGGACGAGCAGTACTTC. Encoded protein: CASSFGDEQYF.

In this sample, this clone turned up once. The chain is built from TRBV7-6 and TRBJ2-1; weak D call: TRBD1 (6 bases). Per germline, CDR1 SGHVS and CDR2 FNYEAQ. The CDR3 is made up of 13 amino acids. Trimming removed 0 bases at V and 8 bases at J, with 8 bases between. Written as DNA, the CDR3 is TGTGCCAGCAGCTTAGCACAGGGACATGAGCAGTTCTTC. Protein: CASSLAQGHEQFF.

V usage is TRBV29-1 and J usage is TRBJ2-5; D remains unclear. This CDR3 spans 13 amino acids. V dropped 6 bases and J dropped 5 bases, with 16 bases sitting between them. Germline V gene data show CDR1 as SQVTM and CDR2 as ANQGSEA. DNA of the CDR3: TGCAGCGTGAGACGGGCCCCCAGGGAGACCCAGTACTTC. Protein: CSVRRAPRETQYF.

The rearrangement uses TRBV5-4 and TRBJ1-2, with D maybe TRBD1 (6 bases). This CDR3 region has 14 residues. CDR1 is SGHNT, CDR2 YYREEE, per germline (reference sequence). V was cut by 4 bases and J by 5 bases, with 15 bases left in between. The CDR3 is CASSPGRGLYGYTF. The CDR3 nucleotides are TGTGCCAGCAGCCCAGGACGGGGGCTTTATGGCTACACCTTC.

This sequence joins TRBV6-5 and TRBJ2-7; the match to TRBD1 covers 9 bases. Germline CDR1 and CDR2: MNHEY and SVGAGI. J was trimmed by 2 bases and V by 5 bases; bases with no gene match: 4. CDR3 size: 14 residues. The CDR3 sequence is CASSRGQGAYEQYF. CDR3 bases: TGTGCCAGCAGTCGGGGACAGGGAGCCTACGAGCAGTACTTC.

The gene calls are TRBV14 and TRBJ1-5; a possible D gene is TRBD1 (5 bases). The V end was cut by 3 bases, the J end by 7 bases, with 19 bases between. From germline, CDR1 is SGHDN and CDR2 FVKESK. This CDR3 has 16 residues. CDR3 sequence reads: CASSQEWPQDKQPQHF. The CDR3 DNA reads TGTGCCAGCAGCCAGGAGTGGCCTCAGGACAAACAGCCCCAGCATTTT.

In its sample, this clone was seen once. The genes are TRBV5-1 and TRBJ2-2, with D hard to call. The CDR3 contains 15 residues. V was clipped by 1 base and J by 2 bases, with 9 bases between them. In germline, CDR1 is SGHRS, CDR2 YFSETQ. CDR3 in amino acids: CASSLRLLNTGELFF. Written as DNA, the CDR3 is TGCGCCAGCAGCTTGCGTCTACTTAACACCGGGGAGCTGTTTTTT. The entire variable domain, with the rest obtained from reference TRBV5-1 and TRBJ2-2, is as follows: KAGVTQTPRYLIKTRGQQVTLSCSPISGHRSVSWYQQTPGQGLQFLFEYFSETQRNKGNFPGRFSGRQFSNSRSEMNVSTLELGDSALYLCASSLRLLNTGELFFGEGSRLTVL.

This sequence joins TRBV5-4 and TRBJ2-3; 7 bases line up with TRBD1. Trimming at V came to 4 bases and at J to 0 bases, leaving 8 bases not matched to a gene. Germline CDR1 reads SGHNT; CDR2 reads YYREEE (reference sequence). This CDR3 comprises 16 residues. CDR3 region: CASSPGTESSTDTQYF. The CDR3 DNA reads TGTGCCAGCAGCCCCGGGACAGAGTCTAGCACAGATACGCAGTATTTT.

The CDR3 DNA reads as TGTGCCAGCAGTGGGGGGTTTGACACTGAAGCTTTCTTT. This codes for CASSGGFDTEAFF. The chain joins TRBV2 to TRBJ1-1, with TRBD1 as a possible D gene (5 bases). CDR1 and CDR2 from the germline V gene are SNHLY and FYNNEI. The CDR3 extends over 13 amino acids. V lost 4 bases and J 3 bases, leaving 9 bases between the germline ends.

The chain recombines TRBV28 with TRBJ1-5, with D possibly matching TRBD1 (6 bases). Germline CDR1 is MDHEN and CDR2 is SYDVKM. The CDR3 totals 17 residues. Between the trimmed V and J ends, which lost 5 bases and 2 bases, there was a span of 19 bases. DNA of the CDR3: TGTGCCAGCAGTAGTTTAGTGGGGGCGAGTGGCAATCAGCCCCAGCATTTT. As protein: CASSSLVGASGNQPQHF.